A selection of T cell receptor beta chains follows, all from one sample in a study of cytomegalovirus exposure and HLA in healthy donors. TCRdb keeps only in-frame clones here, not all; method: immunoSEQ multiplex PCR. The sample yields approximately 54,000 clones, roughly 84% seen once. Source material: PBMCs. The receptors shown here come from a woman aged 18-29 years in good health and CMV-seronegative. Both conserved end residues are part of each CDR3. The order of the fields is CDR3 protein, CDR3 DNA, J gene, clone size, D gene, V gene. D genes are given only for firm matches. Size tells how often a clone was seen (once, few, many) or the class of an expanded clone, and some rows leave it out.

CASRGSDTQYF | TGCGCCAGTCGGGGATCAGATACGCAGTATTTT | TRBJ2-3 | - | - | TRBV5-1
CASSAQGLAQFF | TGTGCCAGCAGCGCCCAGGGACTAGCGCAGTTCTTC | TRBJ2-1 | - | TRBD2 | TRBV7-2
CAISFRVAYGYTF | TGTGCCATCAGTTTCAGGGTAGCCTATGGCTACACCTTC | TRBJ1-2 | - | - | TRBV10-3
CASSLAGLREAFF | TGCGCCAGCAGCTTGGCGGGGTTGAGAGAAGCTTTCTTT | TRBJ1-1 | few | - | TRBV5-1
CASSLGSSYEQYF | TGTGCCAGCAGTTTGGGGAGCTCCTACGAGCAGTACTTC | TRBJ2-7 | - | - | TRBV28
CASSQKGGTSGNLAKNIQYF | TGTGCCAGCAGTCAGAAGGGGGGGACTAGCGGGAACCTAGCCAAAAACATTCAGTACTTC | TRBJ2-4 | - | TRBD2 | TRBV27
CASRSDRGGNTIYF | TGTGCCAGCAGATCGGACAGGGGAGGAAACACCATATATTTT | TRBJ1-3 | - | TRBD1 | TRBV11-1
CASSVVGVGTGRNGYTF | TGTGCCAGCAGTGTGGTGGGCGTAGGGACAGGGAGGAATGGCTACACCTTC | TRBJ1-2 | - | TRBD1 | TRBV6-1
CASSPAGREGYTF | TGTGCCAGCAGCCCCGCGGGAAGGGAGGGCTACACCTTC | TRBJ1-2 | - | - | TRBV11-2
CASSSGQLNTEAFF | TGTGCCAGCAGTTCCGGACAGCTGAACACTGAAGCTTTCTTT | TRBJ1-1 | - | - | TRBV27
CASSPRGSNQPQHF | TGTGCCAGCAGCCCCCGTGGCAGTAATCAGCCCCAGCATTTT | TRBJ1-5 | - | - | TRBV7-9
CASSVRDRGHGLYGYTF | TGTGCCAGCAGTGTTCGGGACAGGGGCCACGGTTTGTATGGCTACACCTTC | TRBJ1-2 | - | TRBD1 | TRBV2
CAWSVRGPGTVSNQPQHF | TGTGCCTGGAGTGTACGAGGCCCGGGTACTGTTAGCAATCAGCCCCAGCATTTT | TRBJ1-5 | - | - | TRBV30
CASTGYGQVQNEQYF | TGTGCCAGCACCGGTTACGGACAGGTCCAGAACGAGCAGTACTTC | TRBJ2-7 | - | TRBD1 | TRBV28
CASSFRDRGPEAFF | TGTGCCAGTAGTTTCCGGGACAGGGGGCCTGAAGCTTTCTTT | TRBJ1-1 | once | TRBD1 | TRBV19
CASSPQYSGNTIYF | TGTGCCAGCAGCCCACAGTACTCTGGAAACACCATATATTTT | TRBJ1-3 | - | - | TRBV7-2
CASSTLDSYEQYF | TGTGCCAGCTCTACCTTGGACAGCTACGAGCAGTACTTC | TRBJ2-7 | - | - | TRBV18
CASSSRLAGVLSYEQYF | TGTGCCAGCAGTTCTAGACTAGCGGGAGTCCTCTCCTACGAGCAGTACTTC | TRBJ2-7 | - | TRBD2 | TRBV27
CASSQPGRTASLSYTF | TGTGCCAGCAGCCAACCCGGAAGGACAGCCAGTTTGAGCTACACCTTC | TRBJ1-2 | - | - | TRBV4-2
CAGNTGQPYEQYF | TGTGCCGGGAACACGGGACAGCCCTACGAGCAGTACTTC | TRBJ2-7 | - | TRBD1 | TRBV27
CASSLAETGTGELFF | TGCGCCAGCAGCTTGGCGGAAACGGGGACCGGGGAGCTGTTTTTT | TRBJ2-2 | - | - | TRBV5-1
CASSFTRGHEQYF | TGTGCCAGCAGTTTCACCAGGGGCCACGAGCAGTACTTC | TRBJ2-7 | few | - | TRBV28
CAWSPNRAGYTF | TGTGCCTGGAGCCCCAACAGGGCCGGCTACACCTTC | TRBJ1-2 | - | - | TRBV30
CASTYRAANEKLFF | TGTGCCAGTACCTACAGGGCAGCTAATGAAAAACTGTTTTTT | TRBJ1-4 | - | - | TRBV19
CASSQDAGLAGQLAKNIQYF | TGTGCCAGCAGCCAAGATGCGGGACTAGCGGGTCAACTAGCCAAAAACATTCAGTACTTC | TRBJ2-4 | - | TRBD2 | TRBV4-2
CASSPPGGTSGTRTDTQYF | TGTGCCAGCTCACCACCCGGGGGGACTAGCGGGACACGCACAGATACGCAGTATTTT | TRBJ2-3 | - | TRBD2 | TRBV18